This T cell receptor beta chain was recorded in a study of T cells in Graves' hyperthyroidism and ophthalmopathy. Regions amplified from RNA transcripts were the TCR beta CDR3 regions. In the first-round RT-PCR of the TCR CDR3, the HTBI primer set was used. MiXCR, applied by TCRdb to the multiplex PCR reads, yields one record per CDR3 protein. In the table there are some 550,000 distinct CDR3 sequences, around 21% of which are singletons. The V gene's germline CDR1 is SGHRS and CDR2 YFSETQ. Trimming stripped 4 bases from V and 6 bases from J, with 16 bases between. CDR3 length: 14 amino acids. This receptor was obtained from a man between 18 and 29 years old with Graves' hyperthyroidism. Sequencing input: blood. This chain uses TRBV5-1 with TRBJ1-2, with D perhaps matching TRBD1 (5 bases). The CDR3 DNA reads TGCGCCAGCAGCGCCGGGACGCTCCTCAATGGCTACACCTTC. Translation gives CASSAGTLLNGYTF.